This T cell receptor (beta chain) was observed in a study of T cell clonality in common variable immunodeficiency. Findings of the study overall: Shared TCRbeta clones were fewer between CVID subjects than controls. Links between repertoire features and CVID complications were heterogeneity-limited. Reportedly, TCR beta sequences from common variable immunodeficiency showed fewer deletions and N-nucleotide insertions.

This clone was recorded many times. What it binds is unknown. The CDR3 is cut off 3 residues early in the read; its end comes from the germline J gene. Equal genomic DNA amounts from CVID and control samples were sequenced. The protocol was immunoSEQ multiplex PCR, while the TCRdb copy is restricted to in-frame clones and leaves out a portion. This sample has approximately 81,000 clones, each found more than once. The CDR3 extends over 15 amino acids. Trimming took off 8 bases at V and 6 bases at J, with 24 bases between the two ends. CDR1 is DFQATT, CDR2 SNEGSKA, per germline (reference sequence). V gene TRBV20-1 combines with J gene TRBJ2-3; weak D call: TRBD1 (5 bases). Sequencing was performed on peripheral blood mononuclear cells. This clonotype was sampled from a person aged 18 to 70 in good health. This chain's CDR3 is CSMGRQGTIMDTQYF. The CDR3 bases that were read are TGCAGTATGGGCCGGCAGGGCACGATCATGGATACG.